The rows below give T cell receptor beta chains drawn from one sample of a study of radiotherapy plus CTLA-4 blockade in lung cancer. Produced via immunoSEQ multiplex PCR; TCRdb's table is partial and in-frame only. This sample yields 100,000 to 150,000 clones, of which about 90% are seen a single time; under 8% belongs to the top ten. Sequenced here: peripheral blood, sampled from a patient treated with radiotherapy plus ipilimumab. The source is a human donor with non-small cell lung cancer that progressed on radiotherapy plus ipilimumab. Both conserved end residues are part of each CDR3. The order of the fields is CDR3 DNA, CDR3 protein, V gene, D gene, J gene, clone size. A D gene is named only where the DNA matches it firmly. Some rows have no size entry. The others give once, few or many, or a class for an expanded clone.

DNA: TGCGCCAGCAGCTTGGAACCTGCGGGAGGGAGGCTCCTTACATTAGATACGCAGTATTTT
CDR3: CASSLEPAGGRLLTLDTQYF
V: TRBV5-1
D: TRBD2
J: TRBJ2-3
size: -

DNA: TGTGCCAGCTCTCGCCAGGGAACTTACAATGAGCAGTTCTTC
CDR3: CASSRQGTYNEQFF
V: TRBV18
D: -
J: TRBJ2-1
size: -

DNA: TGTGCCAGCAGTTACTCGTCAGGGCAATGGTACGAGCAGTACTTC
CDR3: CASSYSSGQWYEQYF
V: TRBV6-5
D: -
J: TRBJ2-7
size: -

DNA: TGTGCCAGCAGCTTAAGCGGAACTAGCGGGAGAGTTGAGCAGTTCTTC
CDR3: CASSLSGTSGRVEQFF
V: TRBV7-9
D: TRBD2
J: TRBJ2-1
size: -

DNA: TGTGCCAGCAGCTCGTTCTTTTTGGGAGGCTACACCTTC
CDR3: CASSSFFLGGYTF
V: TRBV11-2
D: -
J: TRBJ1-2
size: -

DNA: TGTGCCAGCAGTTACCGACCGGGACTCTCCTACGAGCAGTACTTC
CDR3: CASSYRPGLSYEQYF
V: TRBV6-5
D: -
J: TRBJ2-7
size: -

DNA: TGCGCCAGCAGCCCTCTACGGGCCCTCGGAAACACCATATATTTT
CDR3: CASSPLRALGNTIYF
V: TRBV4-1
D: -
J: TRBJ1-3
size: -

DNA: TGTGCCAGCAGCCCCGTTTCGGGAACAGATACGCAGTATTTT
CDR3: CASSPVSGTDTQYF
V: TRBV5-5
D: -
J: TRBJ2-3
size: -

DNA: TGCGCCAGCAGCCGCCGGGCCACCGATAATGAAAAACTGTTTTTT
CDR3: CASSRRATDNEKLFF
V: TRBV4-1
D: -
J: TRBJ1-4
size: -

DNA: TGTGCCAGCAGCGTAGCCCCGAGCTCTGGAAACACCATATATTTT
CDR3: CASSVAPSSGNTIYF
V: TRBV9
D: -
J: TRBJ1-3
size: -

DNA: TGCGCCAGCAGCCCAACAGGGTATAGCAATCAGCCCCAGCATTTT
CDR3: CASSPTGYSNQPQHF
V: TRBV5-1
D: -
J: TRBJ1-5
size: once

DNA: TGTGCCAGCAGCCAAGGACAGGCGACGATCGAAGCTTTCTTT
CDR3: CASSQGQATIEAFF
V: TRBV28
D: TRBD1
J: TRBJ1-1
size: -

DNA: TGTGCCAGCAGCTTACCGACCAGCAATCAGCCCCAGCATTTT
CDR3: CASSLPTSNQPQHF
V: TRBV7-9
D: -
J: TRBJ1-5
size: -

DNA: TGTGCCAGCAGCTTGAGGGGTCCCCTATGGCGGGGGACCTACGAGCAGTACTTC
CDR3: CASSLRGPLWRGTYEQYF
V: TRBV7-9
D: TRBD2
J: TRBJ2-7
size: -

DNA: TGTGCCAGCAGCCAACTAGGGGGCACAGATACGCAGTATTTT
CDR3: CASSQLGGTDTQYF
V: TRBV9
D: -
J: TRBJ2-3
size: -

DNA: TGCGCCAGCAGCTTGGATGGGGGGCCCGAGCAGTACTTC
CDR3: CASSLDGGPEQYF
V: TRBV5-1
D: -
J: TRBJ2-7
size: -

DNA: TGTGCCAGCCGTACTAGCGGGACATCCGATGAGCAGTTCTTC
CDR3: CASRTSGTSDEQFF
V: TRBV7-9
D: TRBD2
J: TRBJ2-1
size: -

DNA: TGTGCCAGCAGCTTGACAGGGGGCGGCGAGCAGTACTTC
CDR3: CASSLTGGGEQYF
V: TRBV11-1
D: TRBD1
J: TRBJ2-7
size: few

DNA: TGCAGCGTAGCAACGGGAGGGAGCTCCTACGAGCAGTACTTC
CDR3: CSVATGGSSYEQYF
V: TRBV29-1
D: TRBD2
J: TRBJ2-7
size: -

DNA: TGCGCCAGCAGCTCCTCCGGGACTAGCGGGATGAGCTCCTACAATGAGCAGTTCTTC
CDR3: CASSSSGTSGMSSYNEQFF
V: TRBV5-1
D: TRBD2
J: TRBJ2-1
size: -

DNA: TGTGCCAGCAGAGGGTCGCGGGGTACCGGGGAGCTGTTTTTT
CDR3: CASRGSRGTGELFF
V: TRBV2
D: -
J: TRBJ2-2
size: -

DNA: TGTGCCAGCAACGAGGGGGGGGTGACTGAAGCTTTCTTT
CDR3: CASNEGGVTEAFF
V: TRBV28
D: -
J: TRBJ1-1
size: -

DNA: TGTGCCAGCAAAGGACTTCGACAGGGGGCTCCCTATGGCTACACCTTC
CDR3: CASKGLRQGAPYGYTF
V: TRBV27
D: TRBD1
J: TRBJ1-2
size: -

DNA: TGTGCCAGCAGCTTGGCTCCTAGCAGGACAGATACGCAGTATTTT
CDR3: CASSLAPSRTDTQYF
V: TRBV5-6
D: -
J: TRBJ2-3
size: -

DNA: TGTGCCAGCAGTGGACGGAACTCTGGAAACACCATATATTTT
CDR3: CASSGRNSGNTIYF
V: TRBV6-1
D: -
J: TRBJ1-3
size: -

DNA: TGCGCCAGCAGCACCTTAGCGGGAGGGACCTACAATGAGCAGTTCTTC
CDR3: CASSTLAGGTYNEQFF
V: TRBV5-1
D: TRBD2
J: TRBJ2-1
size: -

DNA: TGTGCCAGCAGCCCCCGTCCAGATACGCAGTATTTT
CDR3: CASSPRPDTQYF
V: TRBV14
D: -
J: TRBJ2-3
size: -

DNA: TGTGCCAGCAGGCCGGGGAGGACCCATGAGCAGTTCTTC
CDR3: CASRPGRTHEQFF
V: TRBV27
D: -
J: TRBJ2-1
size: -

DNA: TGTGCCACCAGCAGAGACACCTCTGGGGCCAACGTCCTGACTTTC
CDR3: CATSRDTSGANVLTF
V: TRBV15
D: -
J: TRBJ2-6
size: -

DNA: TGTGCCAGCACCCAAGTTGGCAGTTATAGCAATCAGCCCCAGCATTTT
CDR3: CASTQVGSYSNQPQHF
V: TRBV6-6
D: -
J: TRBJ1-5
size: -

DNA: TGTGCCAGCGGTCAGGGGGCCTATGGCTACACCTTC
CDR3: CASGQGAYGYTF
V: TRBV28
D: TRBD1
J: TRBJ1-2
size: -

DNA: TGCAGCGTCGACTTGACAGGGTGGGCCACTGAAGCTTTCTTT
CDR3: CSVDLTGWATEAFF
V: TRBV29-1
D: TRBD1
J: TRBJ1-1
size: -

DNA: TGTGCCAGCAGTGAAGCGCCCGTTACAGATACGCAGTATTTT
CDR3: CASSEAPVTDTQYF
V: TRBV2
D: -
J: TRBJ2-3
size: -